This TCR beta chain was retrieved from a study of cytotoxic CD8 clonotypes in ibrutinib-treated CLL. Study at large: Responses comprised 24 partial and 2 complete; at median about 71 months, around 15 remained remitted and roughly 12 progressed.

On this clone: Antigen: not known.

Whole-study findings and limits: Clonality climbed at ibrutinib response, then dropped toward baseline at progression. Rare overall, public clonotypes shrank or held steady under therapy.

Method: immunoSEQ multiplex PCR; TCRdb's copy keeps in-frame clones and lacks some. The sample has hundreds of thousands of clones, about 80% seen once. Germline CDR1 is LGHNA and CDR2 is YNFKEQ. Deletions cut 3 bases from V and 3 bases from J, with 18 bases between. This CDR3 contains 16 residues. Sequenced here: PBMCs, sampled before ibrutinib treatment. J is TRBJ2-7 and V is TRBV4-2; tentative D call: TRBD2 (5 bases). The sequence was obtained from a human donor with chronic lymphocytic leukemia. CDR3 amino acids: CASSHLGGGRHYEQYF. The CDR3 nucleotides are TGTGCCAGCAGCCATCTTGGTGGAGGACGGCACTACGAGCAGTACTTC.